The clone carrying this TCR beta chain has just a few counts. Produced via immunoSEQ multiplex PCR; TCRdb's table is partial and in-frame only. The sample includes fewer than 20,000 clones, around 90% of them seen just once. The data belong to a study of OX40 agonist ivuxolimab in advanced cancers. Study-level background: Intravenous ivuxolimab at 0.01 to 10 mg/kg was given to patients every 2 weeks.

The ends lost 8 bases at V and 7 bases at J; junction bases unmatched: 7. CDR1 and CDR2 (germline): MNHEY, SVGAGI. The CDR3 covers 13 residues. The input for sequencing was CD4+ or CD8+ T cells sorted from blood, taken in a trial of the OX40 agonist ivuxolimab. This rearrangement joins TRBV6-5 to TRBJ2-7, with TRBD2 matching 11 bases. The clonotype comes from an adult with an advanced solid tumor such as melanoma, head and neck, liver or kidney cancer. The CDR3 bases are TGTGCCAGCTCCCCGGGACTAGCGGCTGAGCAGTACTTC. Encoded protein: CASSPGLAAEQYF.